The source of this T cell receptor beta chain is a study of response to subunit inactivated influenza vaccine. Points from the study as a whole: Authors suggested each seasonal flu vaccination may recruit only limited numbers of new T cells.

TCRdb called the RT-PCR reads again in MiXCR, with one record for every CDR3 protein. The sample includes hundreds of thousands of distinct CDR3 sequences, 6.5% to 8% seen only once; the top ten take 13%. Many counts were recorded for this clonotype. Its antigen is unknown. The CDR3 is 14 amino acids. Germline V gene sequence: CDR1 MNHEY, CDR2 SMNVEV (reference sequence). With V trimmed by 4 bases and J by 7 bases, 9 bases remained unmatched. The sequence was obtained from a man in his fifties or sixties who received an inactivated influenza vaccine. The chain recombines TRBV27 with TRBJ1-1, with 7 nucleotides matching TRBD1. This specimen was PBMCs from blood, taken around 2 years after vaccination. The CDR3 DNA sequence: TGTGCCAGCAGTTACCTAGGGGGCGGTGATGAAGCTTTCTTT. Residues: CASSYLGGGDEAFF.